This T cell receptor beta chain was identified in a study of T cells in Graves' hyperthyroidism and ophthalmopathy. RNA transcripts were the template for amplifying TCR beta CDR3 regions. First-round RT-PCR of the TCR CDR3 relied on the HTBI primer set. A single record per CDR3 protein comes from TCRdb applying MiXCR to the multiplex PCR reads. In the table there are hundreds of thousands of distinct CDR3 sequences, 15% to 20% of which are singletons. This clonotype was detected a few times. Its ends do not fully match the called genes, so a read error is possible. This CDR3 is 16 amino acids long. CDR1 is SQVTM, CDR2 ANQGSEA, per germline.

The receptor comes from a woman younger than 30 with Graves' ophthalmopathy. The chain is built from TRBV29-1 and TRBJ2-1; 7 bases match TRBD2. Input material: blood. CDR3 in DNA: TGCAGCGTCGAAGGGTGGGGAGGGAAATCCTACAATGAGCAGTTCTTC. It is translated as CSVEGWGGKSYNEQFF.